This T cell receptor (beta chain) was retrieved from a study of T cell responses to AZD1222 COVID-19 vaccine. Clones were read by immunoSEQ multiplex PCR, and TCRdb kept only the in-frame ones, dropping some. The table has 80,000 or so clones, about 90% seen once. The V gene end was trimmed by 7 bases and the J gene end by 7 bases; junction bases not matched to a gene: 13. The germline V gene encodes CDR1 LNHDA and CDR2 SQIVND (reference sequence). The CDR3 loop spans 16 amino acids. The study, taken as a whole, reports: Researchers took repertoire samples only after the peak T cell response had come. Dominant CD4 TCR responses targeted spike regions 160-218 and 743-854.

On this clone: The target antigen is unknown.

This clonotype was sampled from an adult in good health. This sequence joins TRBV19 and TRBJ2-1; TRBD2 aligns across 10 bases. The sequencing here drew on peripheral blood, taken on day 0 of AZD1222 vaccination. The CDR3 sequence: CASTPGAGGPGNEQFF. The CDR3 DNA reads as TGTGCCAGTACCCCAGGAGCGGGAGGGCCGGGTAATGAGCAGTTCTTC.